This T cell receptor (beta chain) is from a study of OX40 agonist ivuxolimab in advanced cancers. Profiling relied on immunoSEQ multiplex PCR, and the TCRdb table lists in-frame clones only, not all of them. Among approximately 160,000 clones listed, 90% to 95% were seen once. Germline V lookup: CDR1 GTSNPN, CDR2 SVGIG (reference sequence). The V gene lost 4 bases and the J gene lost 0 bases, with 10 bases spanning the gap. The CDR3 runs to 15 residues. This receptor was identified in an adult with an advanced solid tumor such as melanoma, head and neck, liver or kidney cancer. V usage is TRBV30 and J usage is TRBJ1-6; D may be TRBD1 (5 bases). The sequences come from CD4+ or CD8+ T cells sorted from blood, collected in a trial of the OX40 agonist ivuxolimab. CDR3 coding DNA: TGTGCCTGGACCGGGGGTAGCTCCTATAATTCACCCCTCCACTTT. Translation gives CAWTGGSSYNSPLHF. Combining the CDR3 with reference TRBV30 and TRBJ1-6 gives the whole variable domain SQTIHQWPATLVQPVGSPLSLECTVEGTSNPNLYWYRQAAGRGLQLLFYSVGIGQISSEVPQNLSASRPQDRQFILSSKKLLLSDSGFYLCAWTGGSSYNSPLHFGNGTRLTVT.